This T cell receptor (beta chain) is drawn from a study of blood T cell repertoires in COVID-19. Across the whole study: Italy, Spain and the United States were the sources of the convalescent and acute COVID-19 samples. T cells, B-cell-depleted T cells, or PBMCs supplied cDNA or gDNA.

Repertoires were generated with immunoSEQ multiplex PCR, while TCRdb's copy carries only in-frame clones and drops some. The table includes roughly 50,000 clones, about 90% detected once. This CDR3 has 14 amino acids. Germline V gene data show CDR1 as LNHDA and CDR2 as SQIVND (reference sequence). Trimming shortened V by 7 bases and J by 1 base, and 10 bases separated the two germline ends. This clonotype originated in a human donor with active COVID-19. The donor label of this sample is uncertain. The chain combines TRBV19 with TRBJ2-2, with D hard to call. The sequencing sample was made of peripheral blood. CDR3 loop: CASTNFQNTGELFF. The CDR3 DNA reads TGTGCCAGTACTAATTTCCAGAACACCGGGGAGCTGTTTTTT.